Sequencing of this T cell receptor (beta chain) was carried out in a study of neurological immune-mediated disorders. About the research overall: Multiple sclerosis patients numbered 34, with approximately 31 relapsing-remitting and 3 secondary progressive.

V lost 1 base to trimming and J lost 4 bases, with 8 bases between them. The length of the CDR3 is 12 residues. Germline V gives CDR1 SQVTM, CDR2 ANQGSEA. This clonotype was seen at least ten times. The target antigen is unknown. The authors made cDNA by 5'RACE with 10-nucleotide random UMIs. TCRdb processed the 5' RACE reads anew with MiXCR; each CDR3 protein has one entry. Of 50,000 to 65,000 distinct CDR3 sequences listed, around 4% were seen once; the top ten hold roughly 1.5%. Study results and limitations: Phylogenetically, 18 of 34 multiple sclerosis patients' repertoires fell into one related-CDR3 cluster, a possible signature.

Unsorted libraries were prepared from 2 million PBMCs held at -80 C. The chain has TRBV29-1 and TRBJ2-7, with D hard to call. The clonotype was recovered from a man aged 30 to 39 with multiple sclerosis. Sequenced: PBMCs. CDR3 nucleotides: TGCAGCGTTGAAGGGAGAAGGTACGAGCAGTACTTC. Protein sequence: CSVEGRRYEQYF.